This T cell receptor (beta chain) was recovered during a study of cytomegalovirus exposure and HLA in healthy donors. The PCR contained 60 Vbeta and 13 Jbeta primers. The method was immunoSEQ multiplex PCR; TCRdb's version includes in-frame clones alone and lacks a portion of them. In the table there are more than 35,000 clones, about 53% of which are singletons. Deletions cut 5 bases from V and 4 bases from J, with 14 bases between. The CDR3 length is 14 residues. Looked up from germline, CDR1 is SGHVS and CDR2 is FQNEAQ. The J gene is TRBJ1-1, the V gene TRBV7-8; D gene unclear. The TCR sequence derives from a woman aged 40 to 49 in good health and CMV-seropositive. The source material was PBMCs. CDR3 sequence: CASSNWRQLTEAFF. The CDR3 DNA follows: TGTGCCAGCAGCAACTGGAGGCAGCTCACTGAAGCTTTCTTT.